This T cell receptor (beta chain) emerged from a study of T cell changes during pregnancy in multiple sclerosis (dated by TCRdb to between 2017 and 2020). With respect to the entire study: In women with multiple sclerosis, the researchers looked at how the T cell repertoire shifted as pregnancy progressed.

The library was generated by the immunoSEQ multiplex PCR assay. Imported from immuneACCESS, the table was reduced by TCRdb to in-frame sequences with V and J called. These copies leave out some clones; in studies compared against another copy, an unresolved V gene accounts for under half, and the cause of the remainder is not known. The table for this sample lists 25,000 to 35,000 clones; 75% to 90% of them were counted only once. Clones ranked in the top ten supply about 10% of the sample. Inclusive of the bounding cysteine and phenylalanine, the CDR3 is 14 residues long. Of all the DNA, just the CDR3 is kept, 42 bases in frame from base 1. The trim is 0 bases for V and 2 bases for J, with a gap of 5 bases between the germline ends. As encoded in the germline V gene, CDR1 is MNHNS while CDR2 is SASEGT. A note on this clone: No cognate antigen has been identified for it. The input lacks base qualities; no much larger clone sits a single base away.

The chain joins TRBV6-1 to TRBJ1-5; the D segment could be TRBD1, given 5 matching bases. The source was CD8+ T cells from peripheral blood mononuclear cells, collected in the second trimester of pregnancy. This receptor was identified in a female donor with multiple sclerosis, enrolled in a pregnancy study. The DNA sequence reads TGTGCCAGCAGTGAAGCAGGGGGCAATCAGCCCCAGCATTTT. It encodes CASSEAGGNQPQHF.